A selection of T cell receptor beta chains follows, all from one sample in a study of cytotoxic CD8 clonotypes in ibrutinib-treated CLL. Profiling relied on immunoSEQ multiplex PCR, and the TCRdb table lists in-frame clones only, not all of them. The sample carries about 300,000 clones, more than 70% recorded once. The specimen was PBMCs, collected at disease progression, from a patient treated with ibrutinib. The receptors shown here come from a human donor with chronic lymphocytic leukemia. Both conserved end residues are part of each CDR3. D genes are given only for firm matches. Not all rows give a size; the values are once, few, many and, for expanded clones, a class.

v_gene: TRBV9
d_gene: NA
len: 10
j_gene: TRBJ2-5
abundance: few
CDR3aa: CASGGETQYF
CDR3nt: TGTGCCAGCGGGGGTGAGACCCAGTACTTC

v_gene: TRBV18
d_gene: TRBD2
len: 17
j_gene: TRBJ2-7
abundance: NA
CDR3aa: CASSPERGGLGSYEQYF
CDR3nt: TGTGCCAGCTCACCGGAGCGGGGGGGCCTCGGCTCCTACGAGCAGTACTTC

v_gene: TRBV27
d_gene: TRBD1
len: 16
j_gene: TRBJ2-1
abundance: medium-sized
CDR3aa: CASSLVGFGQVNEQFF
CDR3nt: TGTGCCAGCAGTTTGGTTGGGTTTGGACAGGTCAATGAGCAGTTCTTC

v_gene: TRBV28
d_gene: NA
len: 13
j_gene: TRBJ2-5
abundance: NA
CDR3aa: CASRDGGRETQYF
CDR3nt: TGTGCCAGCAGAGATGGAGGGAGAGAGACCCAGTACTTC

v_gene: TRBV18
d_gene: NA
len: 13
j_gene: TRBJ1-2
abundance: NA
CDR3aa: CASSLTGSYGYTF
CDR3nt: TGTGCCAGCTCACTAACAGGGTCGTATGGCTACACCTTC

v_gene: TRBV29-1
d_gene: NA
len: 16
j_gene: TRBJ2-1
abundance: NA
CDR3aa: CSVEGWAESSYNEQFF
CDR3nt: TGCAGCGTTGAGGGTTGGGCGGAGAGCTCCTACAATGAGCAGTTCTTC

v_gene: TRBV10-1
d_gene: NA
len: 18
j_gene: TRBJ2-6
abundance: NA
CDR3aa: CASRVIRQVRSGANVLTF
CDR3nt: TGCGCCAGCAGAGTGATAAGACAGGTTAGATCTGGGGCCAACGTCCTGACTTTC

v_gene: TRBV5-4
d_gene: TRBD1
len: 16
j_gene: TRBJ2-2
abundance: NA
CDR3aa: CASSSGTGTSSGELFF
CDR3nt: TGTGCCAGCAGCTCAGGGACAGGGACCTCCTCCGGGGAGCTGTTTTTT

v_gene: TRBV28
d_gene: TRBD1
len: 16
j_gene: TRBJ1-2
abundance: NA
CDR3aa: CASSPRTGGVESGYTF
CDR3nt: TGTGCCAGCAGTCCTCGGACAGGGGGCGTGGAAAGTGGCTACACCTTC

v_gene: TRBV7-6
d_gene: TRBD2
len: 15
j_gene: TRBJ2-3
abundance: many
CDR3aa: CASSLELAGADTQYF
CDR3nt: TGTGCCAGCAGCTTAGAACTAGCGGGAGCAGATACGCAGTATTTT

v_gene: TRBV19
d_gene: TRBD1
len: 14
j_gene: TRBJ1-4
abundance: NA
CDR3aa: CASTDRATNEKLFF
CDR3nt: TGTGCCAGTACCGACAGGGCAACTAATGAAAAACTGTTTTTT

v_gene: TRBV19
d_gene: TRBD1
len: 16
j_gene: TRBJ2-7
abundance: NA
CDR3aa: CASSINYRGNIHEQYF
CDR3nt: TGTGCCAGTAGTATAAACTACAGGGGGAACATCCACGAGCAGTACTTC

v_gene: TRBV5-4
d_gene: NA
len: 13
j_gene: TRBJ1-2
abundance: NA
CDR3aa: CASSPGHLYGYTF
CDR3nt: TGTGCCAGCAGCCCCGGACACCTCTATGGCTACACCTTC

v_gene: TRBV5-4
d_gene: NA
len: 14
j_gene: TRBJ2-7
abundance: NA
CDR3aa: CASSLDGGDDEQYF
CDR3nt: TGTGCCAGCAGCTTGGACGGGGGTGACGACGAGCAGTACTTC

v_gene: TRBV25-1
d_gene: NA
len: 14
j_gene: TRBJ2-7
abundance: NA
CDR3aa: CASSESLPPYEQYF
CDR3nt: TGTGCCAGCAGTGAATCTCTCCCCCCCTACGAGCAGTACTTC

v_gene: TRBV2
d_gene: TRBD1
len: 13
j_gene: TRBJ1-2
abundance: NA
CDR3aa: CASTARGHSGYTF
CDR3nt: TGTGCCAGCACGGCCAGGGGGCATTCTGGCTACACCTTC

v_gene: TRBV29-1
d_gene: NA
len: 15
j_gene: TRBJ2-1
abundance: NA
CDR3aa: CSVVSRTGARNEQFF
CDR3nt: TGCAGCGTTGTGAGTCGGACTGGGGCTCGCAATGAGCAGTTCTTC

v_gene: TRBV6-5
d_gene: NA
len: 14
j_gene: TRBJ1-3
abundance: NA
CDR3aa: CASSYGLEGNTIYF
CDR3nt: TGTGCCAGCAGTTACGGGTTGGAAGGAAACACCATATATTTT

v_gene: TRBV5-4
d_gene: NA
len: 15
j_gene: TRBJ2-4
abundance: NA
CDR3aa: CASSLARGAKNIQYF
CDR3nt: TGTGCCAGCAGCTTGGCCCGGGGAGCCAAAAACATTCAGTACTTC

v_gene: TRBV11-2
d_gene: NA
len: 17
j_gene: TRBJ2-1
abundance: NA
CDR3aa: CASSLDVGQITYNEQFF
CDR3nt: TGTGCCAGCAGCTTAGATGTTGGACAGATAACCTACAATGAGCAGTTCTTC

v_gene: TRBV11-2
d_gene: TRBD1
len: 13
j_gene: TRBJ2-7
abundance: few
CDR3aa: CASSFQGAYEQYF
CDR3nt: TGTGCCAGCAGCTTTCAGGGGGCTTACGAGCAGTACTTC

v_gene: TRBV10-2
d_gene: NA
len: 15
j_gene: TRBJ2-2
abundance: NA
CDR3aa: CASSEGYANTGELFF
CDR3nt: TGCGCCAGCAGTGAGGGATATGCGAACACCGGGGAGCTGTTTTTT

v_gene: TRBV10-1
d_gene: NA
len: 16
j_gene: TRBJ2-3
abundance: NA
CDR3aa: CASSGRQDSSTDTQYF
CDR3nt: TGCGCCAGCAGTGGCCGACAGGACTCTAGCACAGATACGCAGTATTTT

v_gene: TRBV10-2
d_gene: TRBD2
len: 14
j_gene: TRBJ2-5
abundance: NA
CDR3aa: CASRLAGGLETQYF
CDR3nt: TGCGCCAGTCGACTAGCGGGGGGCCTGGAGACCCAGTACTTC

v_gene: TRBV6-5
d_gene: NA
len: 11
j_gene: TRBJ1-2
abundance: NA
CDR3aa: CASSNSYGYTF
CDR3nt: TGTGCCAGCAGCAACAGTTATGGCTACACCTTC

v_gene: TRBV7-2
d_gene: NA
len: 14
j_gene: TRBJ2-7
abundance: NA
CDR3aa: CASSLGHREYEQYF
CDR3nt: TGTGCCAGCAGCTTAGGCCACAGGGAGTACGAGCAGTACTTC

v_gene: TRBV5-5
d_gene: NA
len: 15
j_gene: TRBJ2-7
abundance: NA
CDR3aa: CASSLAVGGPYEQYF
CDR3nt: TGTGCCAGCAGCTTGGCTGTCGGAGGGCCCTACGAGCAGTACTTC

v_gene: TRBV19
d_gene: NA
len: 14
j_gene: TRBJ1-4
abundance: NA
CDR3aa: CASLRLDDSEKLFF
CDR3nt: TGTGCCAGCCTTCGGCTGGATGATAGTGAAAAACTGTTTTTT

v_gene: TRBV5-1
d_gene: TRBD1
len: 15
j_gene: TRBJ2-3
abundance: NA
CDR3aa: CASSLADREADTQYF
CDR3nt: TGCGCCAGCAGCTTGGCGGACAGGGAAGCAGATACGCAGTATTTT

v_gene: TRBV5-6
d_gene: NA
len: 14
j_gene: TRBJ1-2
abundance: NA
CDR3aa: CASSLVGSGSGYTF
CDR3nt: TGTGCCAGCAGCTTGGTGGGTTCCGGCAGCGGCTACACCTTC

v_gene: TRBV18
d_gene: NA
len: 13
j_gene: TRBJ2-5
abundance: NA
CDR3aa: CASSQDRGETQYF
CDR3nt: TGTGCCAGCTCACAGGACCGCGGAGAGACCCAGTACTTC

v_gene: TRBV27
d_gene: NA
len: 15
j_gene: TRBJ2-7
abundance: NA
CDR3aa: CASKLVLSSSYEQYF
CDR3nt: TGTGCCAGCAAATTAGTTCTTTCAAGCTCCTACGAGCAGTACTTC

v_gene: TRBV6-1
d_gene: TRBD1
len: 13
j_gene: TRBJ1-2
abundance: NA
CDR3aa: CASTTQGHYGYTF
CDR3nt: TGTGCCAGCACAACACAGGGGCACTATGGCTACACCTTC

v_gene: TRBV5-1
d_gene: NA
len: 15
j_gene: TRBJ2-2
abundance: few
CDR3aa: CASSLSLGNTGELFF
CDR3nt: TGCGCCAGCAGCTTGTCCTTGGGGAACACCGGGGAGCTGTTTTTT

v_gene: TRBV7-2
d_gene: TRBD2
len: 15
j_gene: TRBJ2-1
abundance: few
CDR3aa: CASSFTSDSYNEQFF
CDR3nt: TGTGCCAGCAGCTTTACTAGCGACTCCTACAATGAGCAGTTCTTC

v_gene: TRBV4-1
d_gene: NA
len: 14
j_gene: TRBJ1-4
abundance: NA
CDR3aa: CASSGGWRNEKLFF
CDR3nt: TGCGCCAGCAGTGGGGGATGGCGCAATGAAAAACTGTTTTTT

v_gene: TRBV29-1
d_gene: TRBD1
len: 16
j_gene: TRBJ2-3
abundance: NA
CDR3aa: CSVPGQGRTIPIAQYF
CDR3nt: TGCAGCGTGCCTGGACAGGGAAGGACTATCCCGATCGCGCAGTATTTT

v_gene: TRBV9
d_gene: NA
len: 15
j_gene: TRBJ1-3
abundance: NA
CDR3aa: CASSVETGWRNTIYF
CDR3nt: TGTGCCAGCAGCGTAGAAACAGGCTGGCGAAACACCATATATTTT

v_gene: TRBV19
d_gene: TRBD2
len: 17
j_gene: TRBJ2-4
abundance: NA
CDR3aa: CASSNGGGRLVKNIQYF
CDR3nt: TGTGCCAGTAGTAACGGGGGAGGGAGGCTAGTCAAAAACATTCAGTACTTC

v_gene: TRBV28
d_gene: NA
len: 15
j_gene: TRBJ1-5
abundance: NA
CDR3aa: CASSLVLQGNQPQHF
CDR3nt: TGTGCCAGCAGTTTAGTTCTACAGGGCAATCAGCCCCAGCATTTT

v_gene: TRBV6-5
d_gene: TRBD1
len: 16
j_gene: TRBJ1-4
abundance: NA
CDR3aa: CASSYLTGTGVEKLFF
CDR3nt: TGTGCCAGCAGTTACCTGACCGGGACAGGGGTAGAAAAACTGTTTTTT

v_gene: TRBV19
d_gene: TRBD1
len: 15
j_gene: TRBJ2-7
abundance: few
CDR3aa: CASRLRTGGSYEQYF
CDR3nt: TGTGCCAGTAGACTCAGGACAGGGGGTTCCTACGAGCAGTACTTC

v_gene: TRBV6-1
d_gene: NA
len: 13
j_gene: TRBJ2-3
abundance: NA
CDR3aa: CASRPTQSDTQYF
CDR3nt: TGTGCCAGCAGACCGACTCAATCAGATACGCAGTATTTT

v_gene: TRBV19
d_gene: NA
len: 13
j_gene: TRBJ1-5
abundance: NA
CDR3aa: CASSIRDSQPQHF
CDR3nt: TGTGCCAGTAGTATTAGGGATTCTCAGCCCCAGCATTTT